This T cell receptor beta chain was recovered during a study of T-cell memory formation after mild COVID-19 (dated by TCRdb to the early 2020s). About the full investigation: TCR sequence clusters from the two donors were found to be largely donor specific. Longitudinal TCRalpha and TCRbeta repertoire sequencing tracked T-cell clones expanding and contracting after mild COVID-19 in two donors. The cohort was made up of two young adult volunteers, one female and one male, who were previously healthy.

The research as a whole found: Whether the second-wave clones peaking on day 37 were SARS-CoV-2 specific was not confirmed. Some responding clones were detected in pre-infection memory, suggesting pre-existing cross-reactive memory T cells joined the SARS-CoV-2 response. The study covered only a couple of mild cases, and larger cohorts including severe cases with pre-infection samples were considered necessary. Contracting CD4+ clones turned up mainly in the CM and EM memory subsets, whereas EMRA was where CD8+ clones were enriched. Clones that contracted from day 15 to 85 showed balanced CD4/CD8 phenotypes, whereas a second wave of clones that expanded from day 15 to 37 leaned towards CD4+.

There are 14 amino acids in the CDR3, from cysteine to phenylalanine inclusive. Solely the CDR3 DNA is kept, with 42 bases framed from the first base. Taken from the germline V gene (reference sequence), the CDR1 and CDR2 loops are SGHKS and YYEKEE. The germline V end is reduced by 3 bases and the J end by 6 bases; junction bases left unmatched: 4. This clonotype was seen only a few times. Its antigen is not yet known. There are no base qualities to consult, and no much larger clone falls within one base. Sequencing used an Illumina NovaSeq 6000. Using 5'RACE with constant-segment primers, TCRalpha and TCRbeta cDNA libraries were constructed, with sample barcodes and unique molecular identifiers added in the process. Trizol reagent was used to extract RNA from every sample. Amplification of the libraries took two PCR steps, and the second step added a second sample barcode plus Illumina TruSeq adapters. Sequencing of libraries was performed on an Illumina NovaSeq with 2 x 150 bp paired-end reads. Regarding the original processing steps: Demultiplexing of reads and collapsing into UMI-guided consensus sequences were performed with migec v1.2.7. With mixcr v2.1.11, UMI consensuses were aligned to TRA and TRB V and J templates and assembled into clonotypes. Expanded or contracted clonotypes were those called significant by both edgeR and NoisET, with noise models trained on biological replicates. For edgeR calls, the cutoffs were a false discovery rate-adjusted p below 0.01 and a log2 fold-change threshold of 1. As an exploratory analysis of dynamics, max-normalized trajectories of the 1000 most abundant clonotypes were examined by PCA with hierarchical clustering. The CD4 or CD8 phenotype of responding clones was assigned using the separately sequenced CD4+ and CD8+ repertoires. TCRdb's own reprocessing of the public reads used fastp at Q25 and MiXCR and kept productive beta chains. Entries that share a CDR3 protein sequence are merged under the most common genes and DNA. None of the V and J calls come from the authors' own analysis; TCRdb made them. Recorded for this sample are about 470,000 distinct CDR3 sequences; about 23% of them occurred a single time. Around 13% of the sample is held by the ten biggest clonotypes.

Ficoll-Paque density gradient centrifugation was the method used to isolate PBMCs. The source material was PBMCs or a T cell subset sorted from them (not recorded which). This chain joins TRBV5-5 to TRBJ1-5, with 9 bases in between that match TRBD1. The TCR sequence derives from an adult woman who had mild COVID-19 (a few samples of this study predate the infection). The sample titles of this study are shuffled in the database, so cell type and time point are left out; the donor was told from shared clones. The CDR3 corresponds to CASSYRDRVQPQHF. The nucleotide sequence reads TGTGCCAGCAGCTATAGGGACAGGGTTCAGCCCCAGCATTTT.